This section outlines one TCR beta chain sequence together with its context. The antigen is not known. These data originate in a study of shared clonotypes between healthy human individuals. Study-level results: The authors expected sequencing depth to affect clonotype sharing among donors.

Splitting the CD4+ cells yielded a CD45RA+ naive subset and a CD45RA-negative memory subset. The V and J ends lost 4 bases and 10 bases respectively, with 15 bases between them. There are 13 residues in the CDR3. CDR1 is MDHEN, CDR2 SYDVKM, per germline. In the sorted-subset replicate PCRs, 150 to 200 ng DNA, around 30,000 T cell genomes, was used. Using immunoSEQ multiplex PCR, the repertoire was profiled, and TCRdb retains in-frame clones only, with some absent. In the table there are some 1.5 million clones, 95% to 99% of which are singletons. The sample comprised naive CD4+ T cells sorted from blood. Specified subset: CD45RA+ positively selected. The rearrangement links TRBV28 to TRBJ2-3, with a weak D call TRBD2 (7 bases). This receptor was obtained from a man under 40 in good health. CDR3 sequence (DNA): TGTGCCAGCAGTTGGGGGGGGCCTCCGGCGCAGTATTTT. Residues: CASSWGGPPAQYF.